These 3 T cell receptor beta chains were sequenced from one sample in a study of blood T cell repertoires in COVID-19. Repertoires were generated with immunoSEQ multiplex PCR, while TCRdb's copy carries only in-frame clones and drops some. The table records approximately 350,000 clones, 83% of them present only once. Sequenced input: peripheral blood. The receptors were sampled from a man aged 25-40 years with active or convalescent COVID-19.

The chain joins TRBV29-1 to TRBJ1-5; D is perhaps TRBD1 (6 bases). V lost 4 bases, J lost 1 base, and 11 bases lay in between. Germline-derived CDR1 and CDR2 are SQVTM and ANQGSEA. This CDR3 has 14 amino acids. The CDR3 region is CSVASQGSNQPQHF. As DNA, the CDR3 is TGCAGCGTTGCGTCCCAGGGGAGCAATCAGCCCCAGCATTTT.

The V gene is TRBV6-5, the J gene TRBJ1-2; TRBD1 matches at 11 bases. Trimming removed 8 bases from V and 8 bases from J; junction bases left unmatched: 7. Germline V CDR1 and CDR2: MNHEY, SVGAGI. The CDR3 spans 13 residues. CDR3 amino acids: CASGQGAGGGYTF. CDR3 bases: TGTGCCAGCGGACAGGGGGCTGGGGGAGGCTACACCTTC.

With respect to this clone: In the same sample, other DNA sequences code for this CDR3. J is TRBJ1-1 and V is TRBV7-9, with D unresolved. The V end lost 5 bases, the J end lost 3 bases, and 7 bases lay between the germline ends. The CDR3 has 12 residues. Germline V gene data show CDR1 as SEHNR and CDR2 as FQNEAQ (reference sequence). The CDR3 coding sequence is TGTGCCAGCAGCCTCCAGGACACTGAAGCTTTCTTT. This codes for CASSLQDTEAFF.